This TCR beta chain was observed in a study of identical twins. Whole-study results and caveats: Analyses of zero insertions could, in part, be confounded by invariant MAIT and iNKT cells.

Trimming took 6 bases from V and 2 from J, leaving 16 bases between them. CDR3 length equals 15 residues. CDR1 and CDR2 (germline): SNHLY, FYNNEI. This clonotype was detected a few times. The antigen is not known. One entry per CDR3 protein, called by TCRdb with MiXCR from the 5' RACE reads. Among roughly 150,000 distinct CDR3 sequences listed, 3% to 4% were seen once. The sequence derives from a man in his late teens or twenties in good health. V and J are TRBV2 and TRBJ2-5; D perhaps matches TRBD1 (6 bases). Sequenced material: memory T cells sorted from blood. The CDR3 bases are TGTGCCAGCAGGGACGGACAGAACTCTCAAGAGACCCAGTACTTC. It translates to CASRDGQNSQETQYF.